This T cell receptor beta chain appears in the sequencing data of a study of cytomegalovirus exposure and HLA in healthy donors. Comments on this clone: Its specificity is not known.

The CDR3 sequence is 15 residues long. Trimming left V 0 bases short and J 0 bases short, with 6 bases between. Germline loops: CDR1 SGHTA, CDR2 FQGTGA. PCR used 60 Vbeta primers and 13 Jbeta primers. Clones were read by immunoSEQ multiplex PCR, and TCRdb kept only the in-frame ones, dropping some. The table records approximately 130,000 clones, roughly 84% of them present only once. Whole-study results and caveats: Altogether, some 160 TCR beta chains were recorded as cytomegalovirus-associated. Sequencing probably produced one cluster of sequence variants that were highly shared.

This receptor was obtained from a girl aged 2 to 10 in good health and CMV-seronegative. V and J are TRBV7-3 and TRBJ2-1; D possibly corresponds to TRBD2 (5 bases). The sequenced sample consisted of PBMCs. The CDR3 loop reads CASSLTGDSYNEQFF. CDR3 DNA: TGTGCCAGCAGCTTAACCGGGGACTCCTACAATGAGCAGTTCTTC.